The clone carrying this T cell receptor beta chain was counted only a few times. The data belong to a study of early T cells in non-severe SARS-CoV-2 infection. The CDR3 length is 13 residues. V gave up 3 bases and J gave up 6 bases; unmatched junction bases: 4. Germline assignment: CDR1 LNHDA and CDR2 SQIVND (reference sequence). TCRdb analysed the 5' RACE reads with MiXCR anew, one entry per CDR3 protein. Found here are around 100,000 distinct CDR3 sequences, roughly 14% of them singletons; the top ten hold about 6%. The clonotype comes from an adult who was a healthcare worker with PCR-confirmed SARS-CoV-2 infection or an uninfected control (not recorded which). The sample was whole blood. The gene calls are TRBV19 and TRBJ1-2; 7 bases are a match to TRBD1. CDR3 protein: CASSIRQGNGYTF. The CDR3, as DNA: TGTGCCAGTAGTATCCGACAGGGTAATGGCTACACCTTC. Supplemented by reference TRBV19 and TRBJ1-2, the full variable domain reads DGGITQSPKYLFRKEGQNVTLSCEQNLNHDAMYWYRQDPGQGLRLIYYSQIVNDFQKGDIAEGYSVSREKKESFPLTVTSAQKNPTAFYLCASSIRQGNGYTFGSGTRLTVV.